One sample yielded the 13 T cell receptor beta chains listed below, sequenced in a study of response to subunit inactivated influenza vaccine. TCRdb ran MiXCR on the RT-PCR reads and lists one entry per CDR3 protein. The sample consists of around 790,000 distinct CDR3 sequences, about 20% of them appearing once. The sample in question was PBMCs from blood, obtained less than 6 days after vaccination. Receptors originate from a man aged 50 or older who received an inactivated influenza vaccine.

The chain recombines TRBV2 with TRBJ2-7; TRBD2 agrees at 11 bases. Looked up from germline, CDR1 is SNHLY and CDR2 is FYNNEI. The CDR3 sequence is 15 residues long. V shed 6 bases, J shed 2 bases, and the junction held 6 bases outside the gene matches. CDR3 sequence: CASRSPGLAAYEQYF. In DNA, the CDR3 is TGTGCCAGCAGATCGCCGGGACTAGCGGCCTACGAGCAGTACTTC.

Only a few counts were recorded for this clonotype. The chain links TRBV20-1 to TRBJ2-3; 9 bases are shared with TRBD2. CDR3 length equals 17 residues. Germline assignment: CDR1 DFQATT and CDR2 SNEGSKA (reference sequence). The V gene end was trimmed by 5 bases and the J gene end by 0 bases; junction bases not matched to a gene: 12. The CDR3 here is CSADIAGATPSTDTQYF. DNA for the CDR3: TGCAGTGCTGACATAGCGGGGGCTACACCCAGCACAGATACGCAGTATTTT.

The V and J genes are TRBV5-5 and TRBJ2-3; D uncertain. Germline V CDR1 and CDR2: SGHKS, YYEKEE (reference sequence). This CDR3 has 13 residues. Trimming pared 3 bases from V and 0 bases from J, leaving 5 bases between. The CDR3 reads CASSWRSTDTQYF. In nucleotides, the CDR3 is TGTGCCAGCAGCTGGCGGAGCACAGATACGCAGTATTTT.

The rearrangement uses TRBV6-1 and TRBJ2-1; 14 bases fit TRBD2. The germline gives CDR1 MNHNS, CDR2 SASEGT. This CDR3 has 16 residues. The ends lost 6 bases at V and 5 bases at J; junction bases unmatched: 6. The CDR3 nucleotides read TGTGCCAGCAGCAGACTAGCGGGAGGGGCCAACAATGAGCAGTTCTTC. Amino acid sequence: CASSRLAGGANNEQFF.

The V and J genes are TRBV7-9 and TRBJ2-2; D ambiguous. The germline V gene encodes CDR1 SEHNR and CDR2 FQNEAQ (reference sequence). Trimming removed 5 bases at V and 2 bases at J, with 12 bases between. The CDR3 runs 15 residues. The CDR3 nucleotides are TGTGCCAGCAGCCCTCGGATCCCTAACACCGGGGAGCTGTTTTTT. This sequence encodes CASSPRIPNTGELFF.

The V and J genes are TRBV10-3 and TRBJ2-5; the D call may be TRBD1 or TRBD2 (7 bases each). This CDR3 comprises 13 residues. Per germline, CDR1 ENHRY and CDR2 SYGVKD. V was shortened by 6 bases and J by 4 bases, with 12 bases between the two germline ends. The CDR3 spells CAISDREGETQYF. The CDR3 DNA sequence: TGTGCCATCAGCGACAGGGAGGGAGAGACCCAGTACTTC.

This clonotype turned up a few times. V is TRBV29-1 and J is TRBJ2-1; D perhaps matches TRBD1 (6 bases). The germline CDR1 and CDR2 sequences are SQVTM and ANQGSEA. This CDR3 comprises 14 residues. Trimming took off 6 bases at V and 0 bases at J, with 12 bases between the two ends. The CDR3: CSVPDSNSYNEQFF. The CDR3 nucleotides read TGCAGCGTACCGGACAGTAACTCCTACAATGAGCAGTTCTTC.

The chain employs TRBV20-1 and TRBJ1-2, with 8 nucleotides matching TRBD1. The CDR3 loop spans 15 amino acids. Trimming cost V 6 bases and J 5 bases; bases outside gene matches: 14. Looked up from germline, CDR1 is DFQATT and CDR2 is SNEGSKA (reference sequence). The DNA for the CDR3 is TGCAGTGCCAGTCCCGGGACAGGTTCTCGGTATGGCTACACCTTC. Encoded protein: CSASPGTGSRYGYTF.

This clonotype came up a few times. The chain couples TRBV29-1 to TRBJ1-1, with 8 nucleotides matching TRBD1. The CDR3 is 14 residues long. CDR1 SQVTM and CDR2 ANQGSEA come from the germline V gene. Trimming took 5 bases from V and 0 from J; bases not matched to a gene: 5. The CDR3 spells CSVSRQGMNTEAFF. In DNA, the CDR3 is TGCAGCGTTTCCAGACAGGGGATGAACACTGAAGCTTTCTTT.

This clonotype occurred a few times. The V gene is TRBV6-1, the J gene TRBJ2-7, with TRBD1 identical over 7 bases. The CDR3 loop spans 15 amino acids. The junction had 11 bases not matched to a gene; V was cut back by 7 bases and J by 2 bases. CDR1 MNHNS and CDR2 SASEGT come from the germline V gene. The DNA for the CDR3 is TGTGCCAGCAACATGAACCGGGACAGAACCTACGAGCAGTACTTC. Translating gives CASNMNRDRTYEQYF.

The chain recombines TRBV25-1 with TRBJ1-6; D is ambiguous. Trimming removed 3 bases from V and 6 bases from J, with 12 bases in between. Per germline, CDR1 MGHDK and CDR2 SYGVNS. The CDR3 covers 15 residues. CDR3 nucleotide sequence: TGTGCCAGCAGTGAGAGAGGGTACCGTAATTCACCCCTCCACTTT. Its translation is CASSERGYRNSPLHF.

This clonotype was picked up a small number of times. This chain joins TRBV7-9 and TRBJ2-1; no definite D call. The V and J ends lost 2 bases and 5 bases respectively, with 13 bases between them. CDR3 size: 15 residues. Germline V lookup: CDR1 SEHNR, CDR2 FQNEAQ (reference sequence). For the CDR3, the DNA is TGTGCCAGCAGCTTAAAGGCCAGGACCGACAATGAGCAGTTCTTC. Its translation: CASSLKARTDNEQFF.

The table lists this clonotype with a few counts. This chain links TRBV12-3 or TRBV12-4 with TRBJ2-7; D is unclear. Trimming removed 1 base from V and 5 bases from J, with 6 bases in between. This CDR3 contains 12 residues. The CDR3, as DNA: TGTGCCAGCAGTTTAGGTTTCAACGAGCAGTACTTC. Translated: CASSLGFNEQYF.